This T cell receptor beta chain emerged from a study of T cell responses to AZD1222 COVID-19 vaccine. Per the germline V gene, CDR1 is SGDLS and CDR2 is YYNGEE. The CDR3 sequence is 16 residues long. J was trimmed by 2 bases and V by 2 bases; bases with no gene match: 7. Only in-frame clones appear in the TCRdb table, and some are missing; sequencing was by immunoSEQ multiplex PCR. The sample consists of about 96,000 clones, around 89% of them appearing once. The chain links TRBV9 to TRBJ1-2; 9 bases align to TRBD1. The source was peripheral blood, collected on day 0 of AZD1222 vaccination. This TCR derives from an adult in good health. The CDR3 reads CASSVGDRANNYGYTF. As DNA, the CDR3 is TGTGCCAGCAGCGTTGGGGACAGGGCAAACAACTATGGCTACACCTTC.